This T cell receptor beta chain comes out of a study of blood T cell repertoires in COVID-19. Study-wide background: Whether acute or convalescent, the COVID-19 samples came from the United States, Italy and Spain. The cDNA or gDNA used as material had been derived from T cells, B-cell-depleted T cells, or PBMCs.

V dropped 4 bases and J dropped 5 bases, with 17 bases sitting between them. From germline, CDR1 is LGHNA and CDR2 YSLEER. The CDR3 spans 15 residues. Measured with immunoSEQ multiplex PCR; TCRdb has only the in-frame clones, and not every one. The sample shows about 98,000 clones, about 84% of them seen only once. The source of this sequence is a woman of 80 years or more with acute or convalescent COVID-19. The sample was peripheral blood. V is TRBV4-3 and J is TRBJ2-5; D might be TRBD2 (6 bases). As DNA, the CDR3 is TGCGCCAGCAGCCTTCAACTAGCCCCTGGGGAGACCCAGTACTTC. It encodes CASSLQLAPGETQYF.